The 30 T cell receptor beta chains below come from one sample, sequenced in a study of PD-1 blockade in classical Hodgkin lymphoma. No patient escaped relapse after autologous stem cell transplantation, and brentuximab vedotin exposure varied. The table came from immunoSEQ multiplex PCR; TCRdb's copy has only in-frame clones and leaves some out. The repertoire has 13,000 to 15,000 clones, roughly 68% of them found once; the top ten carry about 10%. Sequenced material: peripheral blood mononuclear cells (PBMCs), taken at baseline. The receptors here all came from a human donor with classical Hodgkin lymphoma.

The chain has TRBV5-5 and TRBJ2-2, with TRBD1 as a possible D gene (6 bases). V lost 0 bases to trimming and J lost 11 bases, with 14 bases between them. The CDR3 totals 14 residues. The germline V gene encodes CDR1 SGHKS and CDR2 YYEKEE (reference sequence). The CDR3 is CASSLEQGLSELFF. DNA for the CDR3: TGTGCCAGCAGCTTGGAACAGGGTCTGAGTGAGCTGTTTTTT.

The V gene is TRBV5-5, the J gene TRBJ2-1; 10 nucleotides align to TRBD1. V dropped 3 bases and J dropped 4; count of bases not matched to a gene: 16. CDR1 and CDR2 from the germline V gene are SGHKS and YYEKEE (reference sequence). CDR3 size: 19 residues. This CDR3 reads CASSSPGQGKKLWYNEQFF. CDR3 in DNA: TGTGCCAGCAGCTCTCCGGGACAGGGGAAAAAACTTTGGTACAATGAGCAGTTCTTC.

The chain has TRBV5-1 and TRBJ2-1; 8 bases are shared with TRBD1. The germline CDR1 and CDR2 sequences are SGHRS and YFSETQ. This CDR3 is built from 16 residues. The trim removed 0 bases at V and 5 bases at J, leaving 7 bases unmatched. The CDR3 spells CASSLVVDRVDNEQFF. The CDR3 nucleotides read TGCGCCAGCAGCTTGGTAGTGGACAGGGTCGACAATGAGCAGTTCTTC.

The chain has TRBV28 and TRBJ1-2, with a weak D call TRBD1 (5 bases). Germline V gene data show CDR1 as MDHEN and CDR2 as SYDVKM. With 7 bases removed from V and 4 bases from J, the gap between germline ends came to 16 bases. The CDR3 loop spans 14 amino acids. Here the CDR3 DNA reads TGTGCCAGCACCCCTAACAGGAAACTCTATGGCTACACCTTC. Translated: CASTPNRKLYGYTF.

This chain joins TRBV6-1 and TRBJ2-1; the D gene could be TRBD1 or TRBD2 (6 bases each). Germline CDR1 is MNHNS and CDR2 is SASEGT. V shed 4 bases and J shed 9 bases, with 16 bases lying between them. CDR3 length equals 14 residues. For the CDR3, the DNA is TGTGCCAGCAGTGTACGGCGAGAGGGGGGTGAGCAGTTCTTC. Translation: CASSVRREGGEQFF.

This clone has a handful of counts. The DNA for the CDR3 is TGTGCCATCAGTGATCTGAACACCGGGGAGCTGTTTTTT. Encoded protein: CAISDLNTGELFF. The chain recombines TRBV10-3 with TRBJ2-2; D remains ambiguous. The V end lost 3 bases, the J end lost 1 base, and 3 bases lay between the germline ends. Germline V lookup: CDR1 ENHRY, CDR2 SYGVKD. This CDR3 contains 13 residues.

V gene TRBV18 combines with J gene TRBJ2-2, with TRBD1 matching 10 bases. Trimming took 3 bases from V and 6 from J; bases not matched to a gene: 10. This CDR3 is 17 amino acids long. Per germline, CDR1 KGHSH and CDR2 LQKENI. Written as DNA, the CDR3 is TGTGCCAGCTCACCCCCCGGGACAGGGGTGACTCCCGGGGAGCTGTTTTTT. This codes for CASSPPGTGVTPGELFF.

By share of the sample, this clone is medium-sized. This chain uses TRBV10-3 with TRBJ2-2; weak D call: TRBD1 (5 bases). In germline, CDR1 is ENHRY, CDR2 SYGVKD. The V gene lost 6 bases and the J gene lost 4 bases, with 6 bases spanning the gap. The CDR3 spans 12 residues. The CDR3 here is CAIRDTTGELFF. CDR3 nucleotide sequence: TGTGCCATCAGGGACACCACCGGGGAGCTGTTTTTT.

V usage is TRBV2 and J usage is TRBJ1-5; a weak D match, TRBD1 (6 bases). V was clipped by 9 bases and J by 7 bases, with 19 bases between them. The CDR3 is made up of 14 amino acids. Germline CDR1 reads SNHLY; CDR2 reads FYNNEI. CDR3 sequence (DNA): TGTGCCAGTTGCGGGGGCGCAGGAAGCCAGCCCCAGCATTTT. Amino acids: CASCGGAGSQPQHF.

This clone has more than one count but fewer than ten. The V call is TRBV14, the J call TRBJ1-1; D might be TRBD1 (5 bases). Per the germline V gene, CDR1 is SGHDN and CDR2 is FVKESK. This CDR3 comprises 13 residues. Trimming left V 4 bases short and J 7 bases short, with 13 bases between. CDR3 DNA: TGTGCCAGCAGCCCACGGGTTCAGGGTGAAGCTTTCTTT. Its translation: CASSPRVQGEAFF.

The CDR3 DNA reads TGTGCCTGGAGTGCCGGGACGGTCAATCAGCCCCAGCATTTT. Amino acids: CAWSAGTVNQPQHF. The chain carries TRBV30 and TRBJ1-5; D is perhaps TRBD1 (5 bases). This CDR3 contains 14 residues. Germline values: CDR1 GTSNPN, CDR2 SVGIG (reference sequence). V lost 1 base and J lost 3, with 10 bases in between.

This clone has a single count. The chain has TRBV6-1 and TRBJ2-1; TRBD2 matches at 8 bases. The germline gives CDR1 MNHNS, CDR2 SASEGT. The CDR3 has 15 residues. J gave up 6 bases and V 8 bases, and 12 bases lay outside the gene matches. The CDR3 spells CASQAASGSPNEQFF. CDR3 nucleotides: TGTGCCAGCCAAGCCGCCAGCGGGAGTCCCAATGAGCAGTTCTTC.

The chain carries TRBV28 and TRBJ2-7, with TRBD1 matching 7 bases. Per the germline V gene, CDR1 is MDHEN and CDR2 is SYDVKM. J lost 4 bases, V lost 6 bases, and 3 bases had no gene match. This CDR3 is 12 amino acids long. The CDR3 reads CASSLTGYEQYF. In DNA, the CDR3 is TGTGCCAGCAGCCTGACAGGGTACGAGCAGTACTTC.

The chain is built from TRBV7-6 and TRBJ2-7; 7 nucleotides align to TRBD1. CDR3 size: 14 residues. After removal of 5 bases from V and 2 bases from J, the junction contained 6 bases not matched to a gene. The germline V gene has CDR1 SGHVS and CDR2 FNYEAQ. The CDR3 DNA sequence: TGTGCCAGCAGCGGCCGACAGGGACCCTACGAGCAGTACTTC. Protein sequence: CASSGRQGPYEQYF.

The rearrangement uses TRBV14 and TRBJ2-7, with 12 nucleotides matching TRBD2. This CDR3 contains 16 residues. Germline V gene sequence: CDR1 SGHDN, CDR2 FVKESK. V trimming: 3 bases; J trimming: 0 bases; junction bases outside the gene matches: 3. In DNA form, the CDR3 reads TGTGCCAGCAGCCACGTGACTAGCGGGGGCTCCTACGAGCAGTACTTC. Amino acids: CASSHVTSGGSYEQYF.

The chain employs TRBV28 and TRBJ2-3; TRBD1 aligns across 8 bases. Germline loops: CDR1 MDHEN, CDR2 SYDVKM. V shed 2 bases, J shed 1 base, and the junction held 11 bases outside the gene matches. The CDR3 covers 18 residues. DNA for the CDR3: TGTGCCAGCAGTTTAGGGGTCTTTACGGACAGGGGCACAGATACGCAGTATTTT. Translating it yields CASSLGVFTDRGTDTQYF.

This clone was detected only once. The CDR3 DNA reads TGTGCCAGCAGCACAATTTACCTCCAGCGGGATAACAATGAGCAGTTCTTC. Its translation: CASSTIYLQRDNNEQFF. The chain carries TRBV7-2 and TRBJ2-1; 7 bases match TRBD2. CDR3 length: 17 residues. Unmatched junction bases numbered 15, after V lost 5 bases and J lost 5 bases. The V gene's germline CDR1 is SGHTA and CDR2 FQGNSA.

The rearrangement joins TRBV27 to TRBJ2-2; D not certain. Looked up from germline, CDR1 is MNHEY and CDR2 is SMNVEV (reference sequence). Deletions cut 0 bases from V and 6 bases from J, with 5 bases between. The CDR3 is 13 amino acids. The CDR3, as DNA: TGTGCCAGCAGTTTATCCAGCCCCGGGGAGCTGTTTTTT. Translating gives CASSLSSPGELFF.

The chain is built from TRBV5-1 and TRBJ2-1, with no clear D. Trimming cost V 4 bases and J 2 bases, with 25 bases left between them. The germline V gene encodes CDR1 SGHRS and CDR2 YFSETQ. This CDR3 comprises 19 residues. For the CDR3, the DNA is TGCGCCAGCAGCCCACGACCTTTGCCCCTAGAGTACACCTACAATGAGCAGTTCTTC. It specifies CASSPRPLPLEYTYNEQFF.

The J gene is TRBJ1-1, the V gene TRBV7-3; 7 bases are shared with TRBD1. V shed 0 bases and J 1 base; nucleotides not matched to a gene: 5. The CDR3 loop spans 16 amino acids. The V gene's germline CDR1 is SGHTA and CDR2 FQGTGA. The CDR3 region has the DNA TGTGCCAGCAGCTTAACGGGCCGGGACAGGAACACTGAAGCTTTCTTT. Translating gives CASSLTGRDRNTEAFF.

The chain combines TRBV23-1 with TRBJ2-5, with 9 bases fitting TRBD2. TRBV23-1 is treated as an ORF (open reading frame) with a function not yet certain. The J segment lost 3 bases and the V segment lost 6 bases, leaving 11 bases of the junction unmatched. The CDR3 is 16 amino acids. The CDR3 sequence is CASSPPSGRKEETQYF. The CDR3 bases are TGCGCCAGCAGCCCGCCCAGCGGGAGGAAAGAAGAGACCCAGTACTTC.

This clone was seen a handful of times. The rearrangement uses TRBV7-9 and TRBJ2-2; either TRBD1 or TRBD2 may fit D (5 bases each). The CDR3 length is 15 residues. Trimming pared 7 bases from V and 0 bases from J, leaving 12 bases between. The germline V gene has CDR1 SEHNR and CDR2 FQNEAQ (reference sequence). CDR3 coding DNA: TGTGCCAGCATCTTGAGAGGGGCGAACACCGGGGAGCTGTTTTTT. This gives the protein CASILRGANTGELFF.

This chain joins TRBV6-6 and TRBJ2-7, with a tentative D call TRBD2 (5 bases). There are 15 residues in the CDR3. The V gene lost 5 bases and the J gene lost 5 bases, with 19 bases spanning the gap. Per germline, CDR1 MNHNY and CDR2 SVGAGI (reference sequence). The CDR3 protein is CASSEETGSWDEQYF. The CDR3 DNA reads as TGTGCCAGCAGTGAGGAGACGGGGTCTTGGGACGAGCAGTACTTC.

This sequence joins TRBV28 and TRBJ2-5, with 7 bases that match TRBD2. Germline CDR1 and CDR2: MDHEN and SYDVKM. Losses at the gene ends were 5 bases for V and 2 bases for J; bases not matched to a gene: 8. The CDR3 covers 15 residues. In DNA, the CDR3 is TGTGCCAGCAGTCCCGGGGGGACGTATCAAGAGACCCAGTACTTC. Encoded protein: CASSPGGTYQETQYF.

The genes are TRBV28 and TRBJ2-3; D is ambiguous. The CDR3 has 16 amino acids. Trimming took off 3 bases at V and 4 bases at J, with 17 bases between the two ends. Germline V gene data show CDR1 as MDHEN and CDR2 as SYDVKM. The CDR3 loop reads CASSFRRGFDADTQYF. The CDR3 DNA reads TGTGCCAGCAGTTTCAGGCGTGGGTTCGATGCAGATACGCAGTATTTT.

The V gene is TRBV28, the J gene TRBJ2-7, with TRBD2 matching 16 bases. Unmatched junction bases numbered 3, after V lost 5 bases and J lost 2 bases. Germline lookup yields CDR1 MDHEN and CDR2 SYDVKM. The length of the CDR3 is 16 residues. The CDR3 bases are TGTGCCAGCAGTGCGGGACTAGCGGGGGGGGCCTACGAGCAGTACTTC. It codes for CASSAGLAGGAYEQYF. Based on the CDR3 plus reference TRBV28 and TRBJ2-7, the full variable domain is DVKVTQSSRYLVKRTGEKVFLECVQDMDHENMFWYRQDPGLGLRLIYFSYDVKMKEKGDIPEGYSVSREKKERFSLILESASTNQTSMYLCASSAGLAGGAYEQYFGPGTRLTVT.

V usage is TRBV18 and J usage is TRBJ2-7; D is undetermined. CDR1 is KGHSH, CDR2 LQKENI, per germline. CDR3 length equals 12 residues. The V end lost 3 bases, the J end lost 5 bases, and 8 bases lay between the germline ends. The CDR3 DNA follows: TGTGCCAGCTCACCCCCCTCGGACGAGCAGTACTTC. Encoded protein: CASSPPSDEQYF.

V usage is TRBV29-1 and J usage is TRBJ2-1; 7 nucleotides align to TRBD2. The J segment lost 8 bases and the V segment lost 3 bases, leaving 10 bases of the junction unmatched. Per the germline V gene, CDR1 is SQVTM and CDR2 is ANQGSEA. This CDR3 is 14 amino acids long. This CDR3 is CSVDGRTSFDEQFF. In DNA form, the CDR3 reads TGCAGCGTTGATGGGCGGACTAGTTTCGATGAGCAGTTCTTC.

This chain links TRBV28 with TRBJ2-7, with TRBD2 matching 12 bases. The germline CDR1 and CDR2 sequences are MDHEN and SYDVKM. This CDR3 has 15 residues. With V trimmed by 6 bases and J by 1 base, 4 bases remained unmatched. The CDR3 nucleotides are TGTGCCAGCAGCCAGGGACTAGCGGGTTCCTACGAGCAGTACTTC. This gives the protein CASSQGLAGSYEQYF.

The chain is built from TRBV29-1 and TRBJ1-2, with D unresolved. V was trimmed by 7 bases and J by 8 bases, leaving 14 bases between them. The CDR3 is 11 residues long. Germline V CDR1 and CDR2: SQVTM, ANQGSEA. The CDR3: CSALGPRGYTF. DNA for the CDR3: TGCAGCGCCCTAGGGCCGAGGGGCTACACCTTC. Variable domain in full (rest from reference TRBV29-1 and TRBJ1-2): SAVISQKPSRDICQRGTSLTIQCQVDSQVTMMFWYRQQPGQSLTLIATANQGSEATYESGFVIDKFPISRPNLTFSTLTVSNMSPEDSSIYLCSALGPRGYTFGSGTRLTVV.